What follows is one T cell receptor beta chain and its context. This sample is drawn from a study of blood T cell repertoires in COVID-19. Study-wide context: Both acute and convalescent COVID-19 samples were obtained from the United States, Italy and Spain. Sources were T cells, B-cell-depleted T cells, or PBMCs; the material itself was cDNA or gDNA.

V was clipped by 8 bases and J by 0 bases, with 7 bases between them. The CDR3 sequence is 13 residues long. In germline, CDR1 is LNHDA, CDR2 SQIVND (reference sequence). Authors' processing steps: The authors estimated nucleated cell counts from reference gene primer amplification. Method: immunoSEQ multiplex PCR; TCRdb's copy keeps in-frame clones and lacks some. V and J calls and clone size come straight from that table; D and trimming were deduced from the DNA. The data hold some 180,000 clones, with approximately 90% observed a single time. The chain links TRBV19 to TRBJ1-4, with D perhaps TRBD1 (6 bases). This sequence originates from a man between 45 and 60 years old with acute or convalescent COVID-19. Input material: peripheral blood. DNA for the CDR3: TGTGCCAGTGGGGGCGCAACTAATGAAAAACTGTTTTTT. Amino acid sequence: CASGGATNEKLFF. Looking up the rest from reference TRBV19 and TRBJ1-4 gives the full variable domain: DGGITQSPKYLFRKEGQNVTLSCEQNLNHDAMYWYRQDPGQGLRLIYYSQIVNDFQKGDIAEGYSVSREKKESFPLTVTSAQKNPTAFYLCASGGATNEKLFFGSGTQLSVL.